This T cell receptor (beta chain) was captured in a study of cytomegalovirus exposure and HLA in healthy donors (dated by TCRdb to about 2017). About the investigation overall: According to an earlier analysis of 550 to 750 of the donors, 150 million to 200 million T cells yielded 117 million unique TCR beta sequences and around 300 Gb of sequence data. The number of donors typed differed by locus, with 629-630 for A, B, C, DRB1 and DQB1, 522 for DQA1, nearly 610 for DPA1, and some 450 for DPB1. The study used immunosequencing to profile the T cell repertoires of 670 or so subjects and linked those repertoires to cytomegalovirus serostatus. Rather than using new phenotypic data, the later analysis identified candidate immune exposures from TCR beta sequences and from how often those sequences occurred across donors. Donor age, sex, ethnicity and CMV serostatus were collected together with the repertoire data. Besides the first cohort of 500 to 700 subjects, a separate validation cohort made up of roughly 130 different subjects was used. A later genetic analysis took genome-wide SNP genotypes for about three fifths of the 666 donors and used that subset as a discovery cohort. A later analysis re-examined previously published TCR beta repertoires from just over 650 donors and added high-resolution HLA genotyping to investigate patterns of TCR occurrence. Roughly 300 gigabases of sequencing data and 70 million to 100 million unique TCR sequences made up an early release that covered under 750 HLA-typed donors. Every discovery cohort repertoire had been produced on one sequencing platform. Roughly five DR-DQ haplotypes were treated as single units for association and clustering because of strong linkage in the cohort. The study aimed to test whether signatures of past pathogen exposure could be identified by cataloging public T cell receptors. Among the 398 genotyped donors, around 81% belonged to the genetic ancestry cluster associated with self-reported Caucasian donors. Among 398 genotyped donors of the cohort, an average of approximately 220,000 unique TCR beta nucleotide sequences was sequenced per donor, of which about 18% were non-productive. HLA typing included class I and class II loci at four-digit resolution. High-throughput TCR immunosequencing, statistical association of individual TCRs with disease status, and machine learning were combined to predict cytomegalovirus infection status. To decide whether each TCR beta V gene segment behaved as functional or pseudogenic, an earlier analysis of approximately 620 of the donors relied on high-throughput TCR beta sequencing.

The junction shows trimming of 5 bases on V and 12 bases on J, plus 19 bases between the germline ends. The germline V gene sets CDR1 to MNHEY and CDR2 to SVGAGI. From cysteine to phenylalanine, the CDR3 is 13 amino acids long. The only DNA kept is the CDR3, 39 bases in frame from the first base. The cohort was made up of roughly 670 healthy bone marrow donors. Cohort members were all nominally healthy when sampled, although unrecorded immune exposures were likely present. The donor tested CMV seronegative and was one of the 352 seronegative cohort members. A peripheral blood sample was collected from each donor, and TCR beta sequencing was performed on peripheral blood mononuclear cells. Genomic DNA was extracted from the blood cell samples with the Qiagen DNeasy Blood Extraction Kit. What the research found in general, with its limitations: A cluster of highly shared sequence variants was judged likely to be a technical artifact of the sequencing pipeline. A later analysis reported that several top co-occurrence clusters appeared linked to parvovirus B19, influenza, CMV and Epstein-Barr virus. A further reported finding was that TCR beta sequences accurately predicted the HLA-A and HLA-B alleles for most subjects in the first cohort. In a later analysis, around 15,000 TCR beta sequences were associated with specific HLA alleles at a false discovery rate of 0.05. In a later analysis, most CMV-associated TCR beta chains were found to appear HLA-restricted, with HLA associations seemingly driven largely by CMV exposure. In the study, approximately 160 TCR beta chains were listed as associated with cytomegalovirus. In this cohort, only TCR beta chains were sequenced, and detectable features were limited by the absence of alpha or paired-chain data. Assigning TCR associations to individual alleles was difficult when HLA alleles, especially DR and DQ, strongly co-occurred. Compared with the roughly 670-donor mean, donors in an Asian-associated ancestry cluster had fewer N-insertions in productive TCRs, according to a later genetic analysis. Because some donors lacked HLA typing at each locus, the association tests relied only on the typed subset. Because counts were too low, seventeen rarely observed V segments, including chromosome 9 orphons, were excluded from the earlier analysis of under 650 of the donors. In an earlier analysis of more than 450 of the donors, most TCR beta V segments were observed in productive rearrangements about 90% or about 30% of the time, broadly matching IMGT annotations. While some public TCRs were present in many individuals, most TCR sequences turned up only very rarely across donors. Immune exposure information for the cohort was limited to CMV serostatus. Sequencing depth was assumed to be roughly uniform across donors in the presence/absence analyses, though that assumption may not hold. In a later analysis, TCR association rates were found to vary across HLA loci, with the most associated TCRs seen for DRB1 alleles and the fewest for HLA-C alleles. Because the 87-base-pair reads could not distinguish some IMGT-functional V segments, including TRBV6-2 and TRBV6-3, those segments were excluded. The authors suggested that the approach could potentially be extended to other disease states and immunological phenotypes. A later analysis found that HLA-associated TCR beta chains were more clonally expanded and had lower generation probabilities than equally common non-associated chains. Correlated functional status among segregating V segments might be attributable to linkage disequilibrium, but an unknown experimental factor could not be ruled out. In vitro tests confirmed that a few of the cytomegalovirus-associated TCR beta chains recognize cytomegalovirus antigens. V-gene and J-gene trimming of TCR beta chains was associated with a missense DCLRE1C variant in a later genetic analysis, and the association was replicated in an independent cohort. In both the original and validation cohorts, the classifier was reported to diagnose cytomegalovirus status with high specificity and sensitivity.

A word on this clone: Its target antigen remains unknown.

The library was made by the immunoSEQ multiplex PCR assay. For the multiplex PCR, a mixture combining 60 forward primers for TCR Vbeta segments and 13 reverse primers for TCR Jbeta segments was used. The CDR3 region of rearranged TCR beta genes was amplified from genomic DNA with a multiplex PCR assay. Amplified TCR beta libraries were sequenced as 87-base-pair reads on the Illumina HiSeq System. The authors processed their data as follows. A later analysis tallied tens of millions of unique TCR beta chains across the roughly 610 repertoires, and around 9.9 million of those chains were shared by two or more donors. Raw reads were error-corrected and collapsed into unique sequences by a nearest-neighbor algorithm in which closely related sequences were merged to remove PCR and sequencing errors. Alignment of CDR3 sequences to IMGT reference sequences was used to assign V, D and J gene segments. For a sequence to be retained, a match of at least six nucleotides was required to both a V gene segment and a J gene segment. A rearrangement counted as productive if the CDR3 had no stop codons and remained in frame with V and J, and every other rearrangement counted as non-productive. CDR3 was defined by IMGT convention, running from the second conserved V-encoded cysteine to the conserved J-encoded phenylalanine. Sequences without an unambiguous match to a single V gene segment were excluded from the earlier analysis of a few hundred of the donors. An earlier analysis of a few hundred of the donors called V segments functional above 56.7% productive rearrangements and segregating when the between-donor standard deviation exceeded 5%. A statistical classification framework was built to diagnose cytomegalovirus status from the catalog of TCR beta chain sequences. In a later analysis, V and J genes were assigned by comparing TCR nucleotide sequences against IMGT/GENE-DB human TR gene sequences. Using the TCRdist pipeline, a later analysis assigned CDR3 sequences along with most-parsimonious VDJ recombination scenarios. In a later analysis, each TCR beta chain was defined by its CDR3 amino acid sequence together with its V-gene family, and reads without a unique V-gene family were excluded. A later analysis removed nearly 600 highly shared, low-generation-probability nucleotide sequences to deal with suspected cross-contamination and a sequencing artifact. A later analysis calculated a clonal expansion index for each public chain from normalized within-repertoire ranks of inferred template counts. Generation probabilities in a later analysis came from a VDJ recombination model fitted to out-of-frame rearrangements, and those results were checked against IGoR. Hypergeometric tests were used in a later analysis to score TCR-TCR, TCR-HLA and TCR-CMV co-occurrence, with a repertoire-size bias correction applied to the TCR pairs. A later analysis estimated false discovery rates by permuting HLA or CMV assignments 20 times. In a later analysis, co-occurring TCRs were grouped with DBSCAN, and TCRdist sequence similarity was added when clustering was performed within HLA-allele-positive subsets. Repertoires with fewer than 30,000 or more than 120,000 public chains were left out of co-occurrence clustering, as were five repertoires with anomalous nucleotide sharing. TCRdb took over this immuneACCESS table, retaining in-frame rearrangements with V and J assigned. Such tables are incomplete; in checked studies, under half of the missing clones stem from an unresolved V gene, and the remainder is unexplained. V and J calls and clone size come straight from that table; D and trimming were deduced from the DNA. In this sample's table one finds 74,000 or so clones. Jointly, the top ten make up 1.5% of the sample.

The TCR comes from a woman aged 55-75 years in good health and CMV-seronegative. The material sequenced was PBMCs. The rearranged segments are TRBV6-5 and TRBJ1-2, with TRBD1 tentatively as D gene (6 bases match). The CDR3 reads as follows: CASSKEGGRDDTF. The bases are TGTGCCAGCAGTAAGGAGGGGGGGCGGGACGACACCTTC.